This T cell receptor beta chain was sequenced for a study of molecular identifiers for immune sequencing clone quantification (dated by TCRdb to the late 2010s). Some background on the complete study: For a replicate experiment, the RNA from either approximately 20,000 or 100,000 naive CD8 T cells was divided into five aliquots, and four of those aliquots went on to sequencing. CD8 T cells were used in a methods study to benchmark molecular-identifier clustering-based TCR repertoire sequencing (MIDCIRS) and TCR RNA copy counting. Here is what the overall study found, with its caveats: Even against a background of roughly 1 million naive CD8 T cells, spiked-in Jurkat TCR RNA amounting to a single cell's worth was reported to be detectable. The sizes of highly expanded clones could end up underestimated when identical TCR molecules share a barcode. Modeling indicated about three TCR RNA copies recovered per cell, compared with approximately 10 by digital PCR, which implies a capture efficiency of about 27%. In CMV-specific effector cells, over 97% of molecules were held by clones above 20 RNA copies, whereas under 1% of molecules were held by such clones in naive cells. The naive libraries included spiked-in Jurkat TCR RNA (about ten copies' worth), and this RNA is not part of the donor repertoire. When barcode sub-clustering was not used, chimeric consensus sequences inflated TCR diversity, with chimeras reaching as high as 47%.

Comment on this clonotype: What antigen it recognizes has not been identified. A much larger clone differs by one base, so this may be a read error.

The CDR3, cysteine through phenylalanine, is 12 amino acids long. CDR3 DNA is the only sequence kept; it has 36 bases, read in frame from the first base. The CDR1 and CDR2 encoded by the germline V gene are SGHDT and YYEEEE. V loses 4 bases of germline sequence and J loses 8 bases, and the interval between the two ends is 12 bases. The receptor library was made with PCR. TCRdb names Illumina HiSeq 4000 as the instrument used. Preparation of bulk TCR libraries followed a previously described approach, with the TCR primers listed in Table S5. Total RNA was purified with the Qiagen AllPrep DNA/RNA kit. Before any analysis, reads coming from multiple sequencing runs of the same library were combined into one pool. Processing in the source paper ran as follows. Reads were retained only if the reads had an exact TCR constant sequence, and the retained reads were trimmed to 150 nt and grouped according to their 12-nt molecular barcodes. Reads in each barcode group were sub-clustered using a 15% Levenshtein threshold, and a quality-weighted consensus sequence was built for each RNA molecule. Non-functional sequences were removed, as were lower-count sequences one edit away from another. On the basis of fitting two negative binomial distributions, barcode sub-clusters with fewer than 20% of the maximum read count were discarded. TCRdb reran the public reads through fastp at Q25 and MiXCR, keeping productive beta chains. Rows with one shared CDR3 protein collapse into an entry with the most common genes and DNA. The V and J calls reflect TCRdb's pipeline rather than the authors' work. The sample table contains 250,000 to 400,000 distinct CDR3 sequences; only one count was recorded for roughly a fifth of them. 0.7% to 0.9% of the sample rests with the top ten.

Naive CD8 T cell libraries were made from around 18,000 to 910,000 sorted cells using 10%, 30% or 50% of purified RNA. On a BD FACSAria II, naive CD8 T cells were FACS-sorted as CD8+CD4-CCR7+CD45RA+ and collected into RLT Plus buffer. Detection sensitivity was tested by spiking Jurkat RNA equal to 9 to 10 TCR copies' worth into samples containing 20,000-1,000,000 naive CD8 T cells. Enrichment of CD8 T cells was done with RosetteSep CD8+ T Cell Enrichment Cocktail plus Ficoll-Paque, and ACK red cell lysis came afterward. This sequence originates from a human donor in good health. Some libraries in this study had Jurkat cell RNA spiked in. The specimen sequenced was naive CD8+ T cells from blood, with Jurkat cell RNA spiked in. The cell subset or site label here, explained by the study, means: FACS-sorted CD8+CD4-CCR7+CD45RA+ naive T cells. The rearranged chain carries TRBV5-6 and TRBJ1-1; there is no confident call for the D gene. The CDR3 region: CASSSPWQEAFF. The DNA sequence reads TGTGCCAGCAGCAGCCCCTGGCAGGAAGCTTTCTTT.